These 32 T cell receptor beta chains share one sample of origin, sequenced in a study of blood T cell repertoires in COVID-19. Assay used: immunoSEQ multiplex PCR; TCRdb lists only in-frame clones, some missing. This table has under 300,000 clones, about 88% appearing once. The source material was PBMCs or T cells enriched from blood (not recorded which). These receptors all stem from a woman in her forties or fifties who had recovered from COVID-19.

This rearrangement joins TRBV28 to TRBJ1-1; 7 bases are shared with TRBD1. The CDR3 contains 14 residues. CDR1 MDHEN and CDR2 SYDVKM come from the germline V gene. Germline trimming cut 4 bases from V and 1 base from J; bases unmatched to any gene: 3. The CDR3 loop reads CASSSTGANTEAFF. CDR3 sequence (DNA): TGTGCCAGCAGTTCCACAGGGGCGAACACTGAAGCTTTCTTT.

V is TRBV5-8 and J is TRBJ1-5, with unresolved D. Between the trimmed V and J ends, which lost 1 base and 3 bases, there was a span of 11 bases. Germline lookup yields CDR1 SGHTS and CDR2 YDEGEE. The CDR3 has 15 residues. In nucleotides, the CDR3 is TGTGCCAGCAGCTTGTTAAACAGCTACAATCAGCCCCAGCATTTT. This encodes CASSLLNSYNQPQHF. Together with reference TRBV5-8 and TRBJ1-5, the CDR3 gives the full variable domain: EAGVTQSPTHLIKTRGQQATLRCSPISGHTSVYWYQQALGLGLQFLLWYDEGEERNRGNFPPRFSGRQFPNYSSELNVNALELEDSALYLCASSLLNSYNQPQHFGDGTRLSIL.

The chain carries TRBV3-1 (or the pseudogene TRBV3-2) and TRBJ2-2; TRBD2 is a possible D gene (6 bases). Germline V gene lookup returns CDR1 LGHDT and CDR2 YNNKEL (reference sequence). This CDR3 region has 16 residues. V lost 0 bases and J 4 bases, leaving 12 bases between the germline ends. The CDR3 loop reads CASSQDRLGATGELFF. The CDR3, as DNA: TGTGCCAGCAGCCAAGACCGACTAGGGGCCACCGGGGAGCTGTTTTTT.

The chain employs TRBV19 and TRBJ1-5, with D perhaps matching TRBD1 (5 bases). The CDR3 contains 15 residues. Trimming shortened V by 7 bases and J by 0 bases, and 13 bases separated the two germline ends. Germline CDR1 is LNHDA and CDR2 is SQIVND (reference sequence). DNA for the CDR3: TGTGCCAGTACCATAGGGGCAGGTAGCAATCAGCCCCAGCATTTT. This encodes CASTIGAGSNQPQHF.

The chain combines TRBV7-2 with TRBJ1-5, with unresolved D. V dropped 3 bases and J dropped 0 bases, with 6 bases sitting between them. CDR1 and CDR2 (germline): SGHTA, FQGNSA. The CDR3 contains 14 residues. In nucleotides, the CDR3 is TGTGCCAGCAGCTTGGTCGGTAGCAATCAGCCCCAGCATTTT. As protein: CASSLVGSNQPQHF.

CDR3 sequence reads: CASSLPVTTEAFF. Written as DNA, the CDR3 is TGTGCCAGCAGTTTGCCGGTCACCACTGAAGCTTTCTTT. V usage is TRBV28 and J usage is TRBJ1-1; D is unclear. Trimming shortened V by 3 bases and J by 4 bases, and 9 bases separated the two germline ends. The germline CDR1 and CDR2 sequences are MDHEN and SYDVKM. The length of the CDR3 is 13 residues. Filled out from reference TRBV28 and TRBJ1-1, the complete variable domain reads DVKVTQSSRYLVKRTGEKVFLECVQDMDHENMFWYRQDPGLGLRLIYFSYDVKMKEKGDIPEGYSVSREKKERFSLILESASTNQTSMYLCASSLPVTTEAFFGQGTRLTVV.

This sequence joins TRBV19 and TRBJ2-3, with 11 bases identical to TRBD2. CDR3 length: 13 residues. The germline gives CDR1 LNHDA, CDR2 SQIVND (reference sequence). The trim removed 6 bases at V and 5 bases at J, leaving 1 base unmatched. The CDR3 is CASRTSGIDTQYF. The CDR3 coding sequence is TGTGCCAGTAGGACTAGCGGGATAGATACGCAGTATTTT.

The V gene is TRBV6-5, the J gene TRBJ1-2, with 9 bases aligning to TRBD1. This CDR3 comprises 14 residues. CDR1 and CDR2 from the germline V gene are MNHEY and SVGAGI. Trimming at V came to 6 bases and at J to 8 bases, leaving 10 bases not matched to a gene. The CDR3 nucleotides are TGTGCCAGCAGGCCGGGACAGGGTCGGTTGGGCTACACCTTC. This gives the protein CASRPGQGRLGYTF.

The chain links TRBV28 to TRBJ2-7, with TRBD1 identical over 11 bases. The J segment lost 3 bases and the V segment lost 5 bases, leaving 9 bases of the junction unmatched. Germline V gene lookup returns CDR1 MDHEN and CDR2 SYDVKM. This CDR3 is 16 amino acids long. The CDR3 region is CASSATGTGGRYEQYF. CDR3 DNA: TGTGCCAGCAGTGCAACCGGGACAGGGGGACGCTACGAGCAGTACTTC. The variable domain in full, completed from reference TRBV28 and TRBJ2-7, reads DVKVTQSSRYLVKRTGEKVFLECVQDMDHENMFWYRQDPGLGLRLIYFSYDVKMKEKGDIPEGYSVSREKKERFSLILESASTNQTSMYLCASSATGTGGRYEQYFGPGTRLTVT.

The rearrangement uses TRBV28 and TRBJ2-7; 7 bases agree with TRBD2. Trimming at V came to 5 bases and at J to 3 bases, leaving 10 bases not matched to a gene. The CDR3 spans 15 residues. Germline V gives CDR1 MDHEN, CDR2 SYDVKM. DNA for the CDR3: TGTGCCAGCAGTCCAGCAGGCGGGAGCGACTACGAGCAGTACTTC. It specifies CASSPAGGSDYEQYF.

CDR3 region: CASSRELGQSSYEQYF. The CDR3 DNA follows: TGTGCCAGCTCACGAGAATTAGGACAAAGCTCCTACGAGCAGTACTTC. This chain links TRBV18 with TRBJ2-7; maybe TRBD1 (5 bases). The V gene's germline CDR1 is KGHSH and CDR2 LQKENI. Between the trimmed V and J ends, which lost 4 bases and 0 bases, there was a span of 16 bases. The CDR3 runs 16 residues.

This clone occurred a few times. This chain uses TRBV3-1 (or the pseudogene TRBV3-2) with TRBJ1-5; no reliable D call. Deletions cut 2 bases from V and 3 bases from J, with 2 bases between. CDR1 is LGHDT, CDR2 YNNKEL, per germline (reference sequence). The CDR3 length is 12 residues. Here the CDR3 reads CASSQLNQPQHF. The DNA of the CDR3 is TGTGCCAGCAGCCAACTCAATCAGCCCCAGCATTTT.

CDR3 protein: CASSYSWGQAYEQYF. The CDR3, as DNA: TGTGCCAGCAGTTACTCTTGGGGACAGGCCTACGAGCAGTACTTC. The rearrangement links TRBV6-5 to TRBJ2-7, with 8 bases matching TRBD1. The V and J ends lost 0 bases and 2 bases, in that order; junction bases with no gene match: 3. This CDR3 is built from 15 residues. Germline assignment: CDR1 MNHEY and CDR2 SVGAGI.

Details on this clone: Within the sample, other DNA sequences also encode this same CDR3. The J gene is TRBJ1-5, the V gene TRBV28; D is unclear. The CDR3 length is 11 residues. Trimming removed 6 bases from V and 5 bases from J, with 5 bases in between. Germline lookup yields CDR1 MDHEN and CDR2 SYDVKM. The CDR3, as DNA: TGTGCCAGCAGGGCTGATCAGCCCCAGCATTTT. This sequence encodes CASRADQPQHF.

This clone was recorded a few times. The chain couples TRBV15 to TRBJ1-1; 8 bases agree with TRBD1. Trimming took 3 bases from V and 5 from J; bases not matched to a gene: 11. Looked up from germline, CDR1 is LNHNV and CDR2 is YYDKDF (reference sequence). The CDR3 consists of 16 residues. The CDR3 region is CATSRGQAQPGTEAFF. CDR3 in DNA: TGTGCCACCAGCAGGGGACAGGCACAACCCGGGACTGAAGCTTTCTTT.

The V gene is TRBV7-6, the J gene TRBJ2-1; tentative D call: TRBD1 (5 bases). Germline CDR1 reads SGHVS; CDR2 reads FNYEAQ. This CDR3 has 16 amino acids. The V gene lost 1 base and the J gene lost 3 bases, with 13 bases spanning the gap. The CDR3 reads CASSLDSRTNYNEQFF. As DNA, the CDR3 is TGTGCCAGCAGCTTAGATTCCCGGACAAACTACAATGAGCAGTTCTTC.

This sequence joins TRBV7-6 and TRBJ1-4, with 7 positions matching TRBD1. J lost 10 bases, V lost 4 bases, and 15 bases had no gene match. The CDR3 loop spans 16 amino acids. The germline V gene encodes CDR1 SGHVS and CDR2 FNYEAQ. Here the CDR3 reads CASSSGQTLGRGKLFF. For the CDR3, the DNA is TGTGCCAGCAGCTCGGGACAGACGTTGGGTAGGGGAAAACTGTTTTTT.

Notes on this clone: The sample carries other DNA sequences with the same CDR3. The chain recombines TRBV5-1 with TRBJ1-1, with TRBD1 matching 9 bases. J gave up 3 bases and V 3 bases, and 0 bases lay outside the gene matches. The CDR3 has 13 residues. CDR1 and CDR2 from the germline V gene are SGHRS and YFSETQ. CDR3 sequence: CASSWDRDTEAFF. The CDR3 region has the DNA TGCGCCAGCAGCTGGGACAGGGACACTGAAGCTTTCTTT.

Here the CDR3 DNA reads TGTGCCAGTACCTCGCCGGACAGGGTTGCTCAGCCCCAGCATTTT. Its protein product is CASTSPDRVAQPQHF. The chain employs TRBV19 and TRBJ1-5, with 8 nucleotides matching TRBD1. The ends lost 7 bases at V and 6 bases at J; junction bases unmatched: 11. The V gene's germline CDR1 is LNHDA and CDR2 SQIVND (reference sequence). This CDR3 contains 15 residues.

The V gene is TRBV20-1, the J gene TRBJ1-1, with 8 bases fitting TRBD1. The CDR3 has 14 residues. Unmatched junction bases numbered 9, after V lost 3 bases and J lost 6 bases. Germline values: CDR1 DFQATT, CDR2 SNEGSKA (reference sequence). The CDR3 bases are TGCAGTGCTAGTTTTGGGACAGGACCTTCTGAAGCTTTCTTT. Translated: CSASFGTGPSEAFF.

The chain joins TRBV6-4 to TRBJ1-2, with D maybe TRBD1 (5 bases). This CDR3 spans 15 amino acids. V lost 0 bases and J 2 bases, leaving 10 bases between the germline ends. The germline V gene has CDR1 MRHNA and CDR2 SNTAGT. This CDR3 is CASSDSVDTNYGYTF. DNA of the CDR3: TGTGCCAGCAGTGACTCAGTGGACACAAACTATGGCTACACCTTC.

V usage is TRBV5-1 and J usage is TRBJ1-6; D not certain. Trimming shortened V by 4 bases and J by 8 bases, and 16 bases separated the two germline ends. The CDR3 is made up of 15 amino acids. CDR1 and CDR2 (germline): SGHRS, YFSETQ. The chain's CDR3 is CASSPSVLDDSPLHF. Here the CDR3 DNA reads TGCGCCAGCAGCCCGAGCGTACTCGATGATTCACCCCTCCACTTT.

V and J are TRBV3-1 (or the pseudogene TRBV3-2) and TRBJ1-5; D is ambiguous. Trimming pared 0 bases from V and 6 bases from J, leaving 6 bases between. The CDR3 consists of 13 residues. CDR1 is LGHDT, CDR2 YNNKEL, per germline (reference sequence). This CDR3 reads CASSQEVSQPQHF. CDR3 bases: TGTGCCAGCAGCCAAGAAGTCAGTCAGCCCCAGCATTTT.

This clone was observed a few times. This chain links TRBV4-2 with TRBJ2-2; D is uncertain. Trimming took off 0 bases at V and 2 bases at J, with 19 bases between the two ends. This CDR3 contains 19 residues. CDR1 and CDR2 (germline): LGHNA, YNFKEQ. The CDR3 DNA reads TGTGCCAGCAGCCAAGATGTAATAGAGTCGAATCATAACACCGGGGAGCTGTTTTTT. This codes for CASSQDVIESNHNTGELFF.

This rearrangement joins TRBV15 to TRBJ2-1; 13 bases fit TRBD2. Germline CDR1 LNHNV, CDR2 YYDKDF (reference sequence). V lost 2 bases, J lost 8 bases, and 3 bases stayed unmatched. This CDR3 has 15 residues. The CDR3 here is CATSRSLAGGHEQFF. CDR3 sequence (DNA): TGTGCCACCAGCAGATCACTAGCGGGAGGGCATGAGCAGTTCTTC.

The CDR3 DNA reads as TGCAGCGGTATGACAGGGTACAACGAGCAGTACTTC. As protein: CSGMTGYNEQYF. The V gene is TRBV29-1, the J gene TRBJ2-7; 7 bases align to TRBD1. In germline, CDR1 is SQVTM, CDR2 ANQGSEA. The CDR3 is 12 amino acids. The trim removed 7 bases at V and 5 bases at J, leaving 8 bases unmatched.

The V call is TRBV11-1, the J call TRBJ1-2, with D unresolved. V shed 6 bases and J shed 5 bases, with 13 bases lying between them. The length of the CDR3 is 13 residues. Germline-derived CDR1 and CDR2 are SGHAT and FQDESV (reference sequence). CDR3 bases: TGTGCCAGCAGTCGAGGCCCCGGTTATGGCTACACCTTC. Its translation is CASSRGPGYGYTF.

The chain employs TRBV10-3 and TRBJ2-7; D remains unclear. The CDR3 contains 15 residues. Trimming pared 3 bases from V and 3 bases from J, leaving 15 bases between. Germline loops: CDR1 ENHRY, CDR2 SYGVKD. For the CDR3, the DNA is TGTGCCATCAGTGACGCCGGGTCTAGGAACTACGAGCAGTACTTC. Translated: CAISDAGSRNYEQYF.

The chain is built from TRBV11-2 and TRBJ1-1; the match to TRBD1 covers 11 bases. V lost 5 bases and J lost 4; bases outside the gene matches: 9. Germline V lookup: CDR1 SGHAT, CDR2 FQNNGV. The CDR3 is made up of 16 amino acids. CDR3 region: CASSPAGTGGTTEAFF. For the CDR3, the DNA is TGTGCCAGCAGCCCCGCCGGGACAGGGGGTACCACTGAAGCTTTCTTT.

The V and J genes are TRBV14 and TRBJ2-1; 10 nucleotides agree with TRBD2. The germline V gene has CDR1 SGHDN and CDR2 FVKESK. CDR3 size: 21 residues. J gave up 0 bases and V 3 bases, and 17 bases lay outside the gene matches. CDR3 sequence reads: CASSHRRVMQREGLSYNEQFF. CDR3 in DNA: TGTGCCAGCAGCCACCGCCGGGTGATGCAGCGGGAGGGCCTCTCCTACAATGAGCAGTTCTTC.

This chain joins TRBV29-1 and TRBJ2-1; 8 bases are a match to TRBD1. Germline CDR1 is SQVTM and CDR2 is ANQGSEA. V was clipped by 5 bases and J by 0 bases; unmatched bases: 3. The CDR3 loop spans 14 amino acids. CDR3 nucleotides: TGCAGCGTTTGGGACAGGAGCTCCTACAATGAGCAGTTCTTC. It encodes CSVWDRSSYNEQFF.

V usage is TRBV28 and J usage is TRBJ1-5; D gene unclear. V lost 5 bases, J lost 0 bases, and 14 bases lay in between. The CDR3 runs to 16 residues. From germline, CDR1 is MDHEN and CDR2 SYDVKM. The CDR3 protein is CASSPSTVYSNQPQHF. CDR3 nucleotide sequence: TGTGCCAGCAGTCCCTCCACAGTGTATAGCAATCAGCCCCAGCATTTT.